These T cell receptor beta chains were read from a single sample in a study of CD8+ T cells in alopecia areata. The data were produced by immunoSEQ multiplex PCR, yet TCRdb's version contains in-frame clones alone and is incomplete. The table records about 200,000 clones, more than 55% of them present only once. The starting material was CD4+ T cells sorted from blood, obtained at week 4, from a patient treated with tofacitinib. These receptors were collected from a human donor with alopecia areata. CDR3s include the opening cysteine and the closing phenylalanine or tryptophan. A D gene is named only where the DNA matches it firmly. Clone sizes are given selectively: once, few, many, or a class where the clone is expanded.

V,size,J,D,CDR3,DNA
TRBV10-3,-,TRBJ1-1,-,CATGSGQGKTEAFF,TGTGCCACCGGGTCGGGGCAGGGGAAAACTGAAGCTTTCTTT
TRBV30,-,TRBJ2-5,-,CAWSRQGEETQYF,TGTGCCTGGAGTCGGCAGGGTGAAGAGACCCAGTACTTC
TRBV4-1,-,TRBJ1-5,TRBD1,CASSQEWDSQGNQPQHF,TGCGCCAGCAGCCAAGAGTGGGACAGTCAGGGCAATCAGCCCCAGCATTTT
TRBV25-1,-,TRBJ1-4,-,CASSEYSGVDNEKLFF,TGTGCCAGCAGTGAATATAGTGGCGTGGATAATGAAAAACTGTTTTTT
TRBV27,-,TRBJ1-1,-,CASSPSVEQGRTEAFF,TGTGCCAGCAGTCCCTCGGTCGAGCAAGGGCGGACTGAAGCTTTCTTT
TRBV7-7,-,TRBJ2-5,TRBD2,CASSLGTSGKETQYF,TGTGCTAGCAGCTTAGGGACTAGCGGCAAAGAGACCCAGTACTTC
TRBV30,-,TRBJ2-7,-,CAWSVLGVLGHEQYF,TGTGCCTGGAGTGTACTGGGGGTCTTGGGCCACGAGCAGTACTTC
TRBV14,-,TRBJ2-5,-,CASSQDASSETQYF,TGTGCCAGCAGCCAAGATGCGAGTTCGGAGACCCAGTACTTC
TRBV30,-,TRBJ1-6,-,CAWSRQANSPLHF,TGTGCCTGGAGCAGGCAAGCTAATTCACCCCTCCACTTT
TRBV27,-,TRBJ1-6,TRBD1,CASNPDRDVTDSPLHF,TGTGCCAGCAATCCGGACAGGGACGTGACGGATTCACCCCTCCACTTT
TRBV5-4,once,TRBJ1-2,-,CASSFSRRENYGYTF,TGTGCCAGCAGCTTCTCTAGGCGGGAGAACTATGGCTACACCTTC
TRBV5-1,once,TRBJ1-2,-,CASSLGDRSYGYTF,TGCGCCAGCAGCTTGGGAGACAGAAGCTATGGCTACACCTTC
TRBV9,-,TRBJ2-7,TRBD1,CASSFGQGYEQYF,TGTGCCAGCAGCTTCGGACAGGGTTACGAGCAGTACTTC
TRBV9,-,TRBJ1-1,-,CASSVAGRGTEAFF,TGTGCCAGCAGCGTAGCAGGCAGGGGAACTGAAGCTTTCTTT
TRBV7-3,few,TRBJ2-3,TRBD2,CASSPGGSSQYF,TGTGCCAGCAGCCCGGGGGGTTCCTCGCAGTATTTT
TRBV30,-,TRBJ2-2,TRBD1,CAWSRDSQLFF,TGTGCCTGGAGTAGGGACAGCCAACTGTTTTTT
TRBV11-2,-,TRBJ2-1,TRBD1,CASSLPTGGNEQFF,TGTGCCAGCAGCTTACCCACAGGGGGCAATGAGCAGTTCTTC
TRBV7-2,-,TRBJ2-4,-,CASSLVGGQIPGIQYF,TGTGCCAGCAGCTTAGTCGGGGGACAGATCCCGGGCATTCAGTACTTC
TRBV30,-,TRBJ2-7,-,CAWSVFQGYSYEQYF,TGTGCCTGGAGTGTGTTCCAGGGATACTCCTACGAGCAGTACTTC
TRBV20-1,-,TRBJ2-3,-,CSAHTDTQYF,TGCAGTGCGCACACAGATACGCAGTATTTT
TRBV5-1,-,TRBJ2-7,-,CASTETGGPAYEQYF,TGCGCCAGCACCGAGACTGGGGGACCAGCCTACGAGCAGTACTTC
TRBV28,-,TRBJ1-5,-,CASSLGGQPQHF,TGTGCCAGCAGTTTAGGTGGGCAGCCCCAGCATTTT
TRBV19,few,TRBJ1-5,-,CASQGGLSNQPQHF,TGTGCCAGTCAGGGAGGGCTAAGCAATCAGCCCCAGCATTTT